This TCR beta chain is from a study of T cell repertoires in cytomegalovirus infection. Study-wide background: Both a matching HLA type and CMV infection were indicated by public TCR beta signatures.

MiXCR, run by TCRdb on the reads, gives a single entry per CDR3 protein. Of more than 200,000 distinct CDR3 sequences listed, approximately 9% are singletons. In its sample, this clonotype was seen many times. V dropped 8 bases and J dropped 0; count of bases not matched to a gene: 10. CDR3 size: 17 residues. Germline CDR1 is MNHEY and CDR2 is SVGEGT. The chain combines TRBV6-2 or TRBV6-3 with TRBJ1-5; TRBD1 aligns across 10 bases. This sequence was found in a human donor in good health (CMV status not recorded). Some clones in this sample may be carry-over from other donors' samples. The sample consisted of PBMCs. The DNA of the CDR3 is TGTGCCAGCCAACCGGGACAGGGGTTCTTTAGCAATCAGCCCCAGCATTTT. Its protein product is CASQPGQGFFSNQPQHF.